The entry below describes one T cell receptor beta chain. Its antigen is unidentified. At one end the junction does not follow the germline gene, possibly because of a read error. Time point meaning: newly diagnosed GD, antithyroid drugs for less than 3 months. With RNA extracted from PBMCs as input, the TCR library was made. There are 13 residues in the CDR3. The sample is drawn from a study of regulatory T cells in long-lasting Graves disease. Findings of the study overall: Only peripheral blood was studied, not thyroid tissue.

Both iRepertoire HTBI primers and Arm-PCR of CDR3 regions were used to build the TCR beta libraries. TCRdb reprocessed the multiplex PCR reads with MiXCR, giving one entry per CDR3 protein. The sample lists roughly 320,000 distinct CDR3 sequences, roughly a sixth seen once, with 25% to 30% in the top ten. The same specimen was also included in a second study, on T cells in Graves' hyperthyroidism and ophthalmopathy. That paper adds: Diagnoses were established using clinical symptoms, serum thyroxine and TRAb, thyroid ultrasound and orbital computed tomography. The HTBI primer set drove a first-round RT-PCR of the TCR CDR3.

This TCR was sampled from a man aged 35 to 55 with Graves disease. J is TRBJ1-1 and V is TRBV12-3 or TRBV12-4, with TRBD1 identical over 7 bases. The sequencing used peripheral blood mononuclear cells (PBMCs), collected at new diagnosis, from a patient treated with antithyroid drugs. The DNA for the CDR3 is TGTGCCAGCCGTTTGACAGGGAGCACTGAAGCTTTCTTT. Its translation is CASRLTGSTEAFF.